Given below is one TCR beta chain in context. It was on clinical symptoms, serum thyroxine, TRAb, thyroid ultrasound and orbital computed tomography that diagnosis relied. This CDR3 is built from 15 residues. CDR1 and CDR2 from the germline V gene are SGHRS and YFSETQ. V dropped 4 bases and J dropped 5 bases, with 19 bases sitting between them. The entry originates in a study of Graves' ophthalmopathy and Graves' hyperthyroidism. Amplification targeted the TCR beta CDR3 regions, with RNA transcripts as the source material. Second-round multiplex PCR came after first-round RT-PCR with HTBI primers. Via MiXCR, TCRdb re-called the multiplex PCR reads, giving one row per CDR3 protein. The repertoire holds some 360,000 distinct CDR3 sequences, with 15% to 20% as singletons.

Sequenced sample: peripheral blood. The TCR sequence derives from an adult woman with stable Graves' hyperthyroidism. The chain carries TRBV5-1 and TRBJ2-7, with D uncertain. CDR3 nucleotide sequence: TGCGCCAGCAGCGTCGGAAGGATTTTGGGGAACGAGCAGTACTTC. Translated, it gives CASSVGRILGNEQYF.